This T cell receptor beta chain emerged from a study of T cells in Graves' hyperthyroidism and ophthalmopathy. Germline values: CDR1 LNHDA, CDR2 SQIVND (reference sequence). J was trimmed by 3 bases and V by 1 base; bases with no gene match: 1. There are 15 residues in the CDR3. Worth noting for this clonotype: Its cognate antigen is unknown.

When ophthalmopathy did not progress within 18 months, Graves' hyperthyroidism was considered stable. Study-wide findings and caveats: Most expanded thyroid clonotypes above 0.001 recurred in blood.

From RNA transcripts, TCR beta CDR3 regions were amplified. TCR CDR3 regions were first amplified by RT-PCR with HTBI primers. In TCRdb, the multiplex PCR reads were re-called with MiXCR into one record per CDR3 protein. The table records 600,000 to 750,000 distinct CDR3 sequences, 17% of them present only once. This sequence originates from a man in his fifties or sixties with Graves' hyperthyroidism. Sequenced material: blood. The rearrangement links TRBV19 to TRBJ2-1; TRBD2 agrees at 9 bases. CDR3 sequence: CASSIGTSVYNEQFF. The CDR3 coding sequence is TGTGCCAGTAGTATAGGGACTAGCGTCTACAATGAGCAGTTCTTC.